This T cell receptor beta chain was profiled in a study of shared clonotypes between healthy human individuals (TCRdb year 2020). About the full investigation: The cohort comprised two women and a few men aged 18 to 49 years. Different laboratories and diverse techniques were used to prepare libraries and sequence TCR repertoires, to increase sequencing depth and limit assay-specific biases. Leukapheresis yielded between about 0.8 and 9.5 billion PBMCs per donor. To estimate repertoire size and how much clonotype sharing occurs between individuals, the study deeply sequenced the blood TCR repertoires of several healthy adults. Per donor, three plates each were used for CD4 naive and CD4 memory, two for CD8 naive, and one for CD8 memory.

A remark on this clone: The specificity of this receptor is unknown. The sample holds no much larger clone one base away, and base qualities are not on file. Other DNA sequences of this sample code for an identical CDR3.

TCR CDR3 regions were amplified from genomic DNA by multiplex PCR using the deep immunoSEQ assay. Extracted genomic DNA from each cell subset was spread evenly across all wells of several immunoSEQ 96-well plates, with each plate serving as a replicate. Each replicate PCR for sorted subsets received around 0.2 ug genomic DNA, equal to about 30,000 T cell genomes. The purified libraries were quantified using a Qubit 3.0 fluorometer, sized with a Bioanalyzer 2100, and then quantified again using the KAPA Library Quantification kit. Every immunoSEQ 96-well plate was sequenced on a separate single-read 150-cycle Illumina NextSeq 550 flow cell. The authors' analysis ran thus. Because only junctional sequences without quality scores were contained in the immunoSEQ output, filtering matching that applied to full-length reads could not be performed. To assign V/J genes and CDR3, sequences were annotated against IMGT germline references using PyIR, a Python wrapper for IgBLAST v1.9. Reads were removed for weak V/J assignments (E-value above 1e-6), missing CDR3, stop codons, out-of-frame junctions, or ambiguous translated residues. V3J clonotypes were defined by identical inferred V gene, J gene, and CDR3 amino acid sequence. Percentage overlap between repertoires was computed as shared unique clonotypes divided by the size of the smaller repertoire. Repertoire richness was assessed with RTK rarefaction, the Chao1 estimator, and Recon v2.1 estimates of unobserved clonotypes. For all TCRbeta clonotypes obtained by the gDNA method from a handful of donors, generation probabilities were computed with OLGA. Imported from immuneACCESS, the table was reduced by TCRdb to in-frame sequences with V and J called. These copies leave out some clones; in studies compared against another copy, an unresolved V gene accounts for under half, and the cause of the remainder is not known. V and J calls and clone size come straight from that table; D and trimming were deduced from the DNA. This sample holds about 2.2 million clones; 90% to 95% were observed only once. The ten largest account for more than 1.5% of the sample.

Reading the germline V gene (reference sequence) gives CDR1 SEHNR and CDR2 FQNEAQ. V is shortened by 5 bases, J by 2 bases, and the region joining them spans 7 bases. Counted from cysteine to phenylalanine, this CDR3 has 12 amino acids. CDR3 DNA is the only sequence kept; it has 36 bases, read in frame from the first base. CD8 naive samples were obtained by positive selection for CCR7 among CD45RO-negative cells, yielding a CD45RA+CCR7+ population from which TemRA cells were excluded. The donors were healthy, HIV-negative adults with no recently reported acute infections or vaccinations. All donors were Caucasian adults living in Nashville, Tennessee, USA. After blood collection by leukapheresis, PBMCs were isolated using Ficoll-Histopaque density gradient centrifugation and then cryopreserved in the vapor phase of liquid nitrogen. Purity and quantity of every magnetically sorted T cell population were checked by analytical flow cytometry. Genomic DNA was isolated from every sorted fraction and measured by UV absorbance on a Nanodrop 2000c.

Broad study findings and their caveats: The small number of donors limited the genetic and exposure-history diversity represented. Pairwise subsampling indicated that sequencing depth was expected to affect the degree of clonotype sharing among donors. Even with the large sequencing depth, rarefaction of the sorted-subset datasets indicated that sequencing was incomplete. Clonotypes shared by all four sorted-subset donors showed higher generation probabilities than non-shared clonotypes. Roughly 5% of naive CD4, 3.5% of naive CD8, about 2.4% of memory CD4, and about 0.4% of memory CD8 clonotypes were shared across several donors. Naive subsets generally had larger estimated clonotype richness than memory subsets did. Sampling was restricted to blood, and TCR repertoires in tissue are likely to differ from TCR repertoires in blood.

The sample comprised naive CD8+ T cells from PBMCs. The sample's cell subset or site label is to be understood as: CD45RA+CCR7+. The chain joins TRBV7-9 to TRBJ2-7; no confident D gene assignment can be made. The TCR sequence derives from a man in his late teens or twenties in good health. Some clones in this sample may be carry-over from other donors' samples. The encoded CDR3 is CASSLGTYEQYF. The DNA sequence reads TGTGCCAGCAGCCTTGGGACCTACGAGCAGTACTTC.